The present entry profiles one T cell receptor beta chain with its context. Its specificity is not known. This CDR3 region has 11 residues. Germline V gene sequence: CDR1 SGHDN, CDR2 FVKESK. Samples underwent the assay at deep level. Assay: immunoSEQ multiplex PCR; the TCRdb copy retains only in-frame clones and omits some. The table includes under 650,000 clones, about 95% detected once. This entry belongs to a study of shared clonotypes between healthy human individuals. General study results and limits: Genetic and exposure-history diversity was limited by the few donors.

Sequencing was carried out using naive CD4+ T cells sorted from blood. Subset meaning: CD45RA+ positively selected. The genes are TRBV14 and TRBJ2-5; D unresolved. The closer fit of TRBJ2-7 to the DNA end suggests the J call may be wrong. The sequence derives from a woman younger than 45 in good health. CDR3 residues: CASSLSDEQYF. CDR3 nucleotide sequence: TGTGCCAGCAGCCTCTCAGACGAGCAGTACTTC.